The rows below give T cell receptor beta chains drawn from one sample of a study of T cells in localized non-small cell lung cancer. The method was immunoSEQ multiplex PCR; TCRdb's version includes in-frame clones alone and lacks a portion of them. The data contain 65,000 to 95,000 clones, roughly 75% of them singletons. Here the sequenced sample was PBMCs, taken before any cancer treatment. Every receptor here comes from a man aged 40 to 75 with stage II squamous cell lung carcinoma. Each CDR3 is given with its conserved first and last residue. D genes are given only for firm matches. Some rows have no size entry. The others give once, few or many, or a class for an expanded clone.

TRBV28,NA,NA,TRBJ2-5,CASSPGPLSQYF
TRBV18,TRBD1,NA,TRBJ2-7,CASSPPGQGAYEQYF
TRBV7-2,NA,many,TRBJ1-5,CASSSEQNQPQHF
TRBV7-3,NA,NA,TRBJ2-2,CASSPRGGPNTGELFF
TRBV28,NA,NA,TRBJ1-2,CASSAAGGDRAGDGYTF
TRBV5-1,NA,few,TRBJ2-3,CASSLGAGSRDTQYF
TRBV28,NA,NA,TRBJ2-1,CASYGSGYYNEQFF
TRBV7-2,TRBD2,NA,TRBJ2-2,CASSWMAGGRGNTGELFF
TRBV9,NA,few,TRBJ2-1,CASSAGVAINEQFF
TRBV6-1,NA,once,TRBJ2-7,CASSEREIYEQYF
TRBV6-1,NA,few,TRBJ2-7,CASSRRDLGEQYF
TRBV7-4,NA,NA,TRBJ2-1,CASSRGGRPSYNEQFF
TRBV30,TRBD1,few,TRBJ1-6,CAWSVDRVNSPLHF
TRBV27,NA,few,TRBJ2-2,CASSLLNTGELFF
TRBV6-1,NA,NA,TRBJ1-2,CASQTTIGGYTF
TRBV4-1,TRBD2,NA,TRBJ2-2,CASSQESLAGAWTGELFF
TRBV5-1,TRBD1,NA,TRBJ2-5,CASSLPQGAKETQYF
TRBV28,NA,NA,TRBJ2-3,CASSSGDTFYPTDTQYF
TRBV6-5,TRBD1,NA,TRBJ1-4,CASSFHPTGEKEKLFF
TRBV7-3,NA,NA,TRBJ2-3,CASSRGPASSTDTQYF
TRBV7-2,TRBD1,NA,TRBJ1-2,CASSPRAGGQGAGYTF
TRBV5-4,NA,NA,TRBJ2-1,CASSAGLTYNEQFF
TRBV5-1,TRBD1,NA,TRBJ2-7,CASSLLGQGFYEQYF
TRBV5-1,NA,NA,TRBJ2-1,CASSGGMGSYNEQFF
TRBV5-6,NA,NA,TRBJ1-6,CASSFSNSPLHF
TRBV7-6,TRBD2,NA,TRBJ2-7,CASSSRERGTYEQYF
TRBV6-5,TRBD2,NA,TRBJ2-5,CASSGGRGETQYF